The 28 T cell receptor beta chains presented below share a single source sample, sequenced in a study of identical twins. TCRdb processed the 5' RACE reads anew with MiXCR; each CDR3 protein has one entry. The profile covers about 330,000 distinct CDR3 sequences, with 9% to 15% appearing a single time and approximately 7.6% taken by the ten largest. These records were also assigned to another study, of yellow fever vaccine responses in identical twins.

Sequenced material: CD8+ T cells sorted from blood. The receptors come from a woman aged 18-29 years in good health.

This clonotype has just a few counts. The chain links TRBV3-1 to TRBJ2-1; D is uncertain. This CDR3 spans 15 amino acids. V gave up 0 bases and J gave up 8 bases, with 14 bases separating them. Per germline, CDR1 LGHDT and CDR2 YNNKEL (reference sequence). The CDR3 reads CASSQDGSIVDEQFF. The DNA of the CDR3 is TGTGCCAGCAGCCAAGATGGGTCAATAGTCGATGAGCAGTTCTTC.

This clonotype was seen more than once but under ten times. The V call is TRBV7-9, the J call TRBJ2-5; 8 bases are a match to TRBD1. The J segment lost 3 bases and the V segment lost 6 bases, leaving 12 bases of the junction unmatched. The CDR3 sequence is 16 residues long. Germline V gene data show CDR1 as SEHNR and CDR2 as FQNEAQ (reference sequence). The CDR3 nucleotides read TGTGCCAGCAGGTCCCGGGACAGGTCCCCCGAAGAGACCCAGTACTTC. Its translation: CASRSRDRSPEETQYF.

The rearrangement uses TRBV7-2 and TRBJ2-7, with 10 bases that match TRBD2. The V gene end was trimmed by 4 bases and the J gene end by 7 bases; junction bases not matched to a gene: 10. This CDR3 has 15 amino acids. Germline CDR1 reads SGHTA; CDR2 reads FQGNSA. CDR3 sequence reads: CASSWLAGVVGEQYF. As DNA, the CDR3 is TGTGCCAGCAGCTGGCTAGCGGGAGTTGTGGGAGAGCAGTACTTC.

This clonotype has more than one count but fewer than ten. The chain joins TRBV28 to TRBJ2-2; 11 bases are shared with TRBD1. The CDR3 runs 17 residues. Germline values: CDR1 MDHEN, CDR2 SYDVKM. The J segment lost 4 bases and the V segment lost 5 bases, leaving 9 bases of the junction unmatched. CDR3 DNA: TGTGCCAGCAGTCCCTCGGACAGGGGGCTACGCACCGGGGAGCTGTTTTTT. Translating it yields CASSPSDRGLRTGELFF.

This clonotype was recorded many times. The chain is built from TRBV27 and TRBJ2-1; D not certain. V gave up 7 bases and J gave up 4 bases, with 11 bases separating them. The CDR3 totals 13 residues. The germline V gene encodes CDR1 MNHEY and CDR2 SMNVEV (reference sequence). Here the CDR3 reads CASTSSGYNEQFF. DNA of the CDR3: TGTGCCAGCACCTCGTCCGGGTACAATGAGCAGTTCTTC.

This chain connects TRBV20-1 to TRBJ2-7; D possibly corresponds to TRBD1 (6 bases). Germline V gene sequence: CDR1 DFQATT, CDR2 SNEGSKA (reference sequence). V was trimmed by 4 bases and J by 4 bases, leaving 20 bases between them. There are 15 residues in the CDR3. In DNA form, the CDR3 reads TGCAGTGCTACCTCCGGGGACACCGCGATTTACGAGCAGTACGTC. Translated, it gives CSATSGDTAIYEQYV.

This clonotype was seen a few times. The chain employs TRBV4-1 and TRBJ2-3; maybe TRBD2 (6 bases). Germline V gene lookup returns CDR1 MGHRA and CDR2 YSYEKL. CDR3 length: 16 amino acids. V was pared by 0 bases and J by 4 bases, with 14 bases between. The CDR3 protein is CASSQDLAGLADTQYF. DNA for the CDR3: TGCGCCAGCAGCCAAGATCTCGCGGGACTGGCAGATACGCAGTATTTT.

This clonotype occurred a few times. The chain recombines TRBV5-5 with TRBJ1-5, with D unclear. This CDR3 has 15 residues. Deletions cut 2 bases from V and 0 bases from J, with 9 bases between. The germline CDR1 and CDR2 sequences are SGHKS and YYEKEE (reference sequence). The CDR3 spells CASSLTELSNQPQHF. The CDR3 bases are TGTGCCAGCAGCTTAACAGAGCTTAGCAATCAGCCCCAGCATTTT.

The rearrangement links TRBV4-1 to TRBJ2-1; TRBD1 agrees at 8 bases. The V gene end was trimmed by 3 bases and the J gene end by 5 bases; junction bases not matched to a gene: 12. This CDR3 region has 17 residues. The germline CDR1 and CDR2 sequences are MGHRA and YSYEKL. CDR3 region: CASSQFIGTGSDNEQFF. The CDR3 region has the DNA TGCGCCAGCAGCCAGTTCATCGGGACAGGTTCGGACAATGAGCAGTTCTTC.

The J gene is TRBJ2-1, the V gene TRBV7-6; the match to TRBD2 covers 10 bases. This CDR3 region has 18 residues. After removal of 5 bases from V and 4 bases from J, the junction contained 14 bases not matched to a gene. Germline values: CDR1 SGHVS, CDR2 FNYEAQ. CDR3 amino acids: CASSREPLLAGIYNEQFF. CDR3 in DNA: TGTGCCAGCAGCCGAGAACCCCTACTAGCGGGGATTTACAATGAGCAGTTCTTC.

This clonotype turned up a few times. The J gene is TRBJ2-7, the V gene TRBV7-9, with D possibly being TRBD1 (6 bases). V lost 3 bases, J lost 6 bases, and 9 bases lay in between. This CDR3 has 12 residues. Germline V gives CDR1 SEHNR, CDR2 FQNEAQ (reference sequence). The CDR3 DNA reads TGTGCCAGCAGCTTTAAGGGGGTCGAGCAGTACTTC. This gives the protein CASSFKGVEQYF.

The chain employs TRBV29-1 and TRBJ2-3; 12 positions match TRBD1. Germline V gives CDR1 SQVTM, CDR2 ANQGSEA. This CDR3 is 17 amino acids long. The V and J ends lost 6 bases and 0 bases, in that order; junction bases with no gene match: 10. CDR3 DNA: TGCAGCGTGCGACCGGGACAGGGGGCCCTTAGCACAGATACGCAGTATTTT. Its protein product is CSVRPGQGALSTDTQYF.

This chain links TRBV6-1 with TRBJ2-7; 8 bases agree with TRBD1. CDR1 MNHNS and CDR2 SASEGT come from the germline V gene. After removal of 5 bases from V and 1 base from J, the junction contained 10 bases not matched to a gene. The CDR3 runs to 16 residues. The CDR3 region has the DNA TGTGCCAGCAGTCCTGGGGACAGGTCCGCTTCCTACGAGCAGTACTTC. This encodes CASSPGDRSASYEQYF.

This clonotype showed up just a few times. V usage is TRBV7-2 and J usage is TRBJ2-5; 8 positions agree with TRBD2. The CDR3 has 14 amino acids. Germline assignment: CDR1 SGHTA and CDR2 FQGNSA. The trim removed 5 bases at V and 3 bases at J, leaving 5 bases unmatched. DNA of the CDR3: TGTGCCAGCAGCCCGCGGGGGGCTAAAGAGACCCAGTACTTC. This gives the protein CASSPRGAKETQYF.

On this clonotype itself: The junction differs from germline at one of its ends, possibly a read error. This chain uses TRBV6-1 with TRBJ2-1; 8 bases agree with TRBD2. This CDR3 contains 11 residues. The germline gives CDR1 MNHNS, CDR2 SASEGT. The CDR3 sequence: CASSDQRGRDF. The CDR3 coding sequence is TGTGCCAGCAGTGATCAGCGGGGGCGAGACTTC.

The rearrangement joins TRBV7-9 to TRBJ2-1, with TRBD1 matching over 9 bases. Germline V lookup: CDR1 SEHNR, CDR2 FQNEAQ (reference sequence). V shed 5 bases and J 5 bases; nucleotides not matched to a gene: 7. The CDR3 length is 15 residues. CDR3 sequence reads: CASSMHRGPHNEQFF. Written as DNA, the CDR3 is TGTGCCAGCAGCATGCACAGGGGGCCCCACAATGAGCAGTTCTTC.

This clonotype was picked up many times. This sequence joins TRBV3-1 and TRBJ2-1; D remains unclear. The CDR3 runs to 17 residues. CDR1 LGHDT and CDR2 YNNKEL come from the germline V gene (reference sequence). Trimming left V 4 bases short and J 5 bases short, with 21 bases between. CDR3 nucleotides: TGTGCCAGCAGCCCCGGACGGACCCTAATTCAGAACAATGAGCAGTTCTTC. Its protein product is CASSPGRTLIQNNEQFF.

This clonotype showed up many times. The chain recombines TRBV27 with TRBJ1-1; tentatively, D is TRBD1 (6 bases). Trimming left V 4 bases short and J 8 bases short, with 26 bases between. In germline, CDR1 is MNHEY, CDR2 SMNVEV (reference sequence). The CDR3 contains 17 residues. The CDR3 region is CASSSPFEGGQNTEAFF. As DNA, the CDR3 is TGTGCCAGCAGTTCTCCGTTTGAGGGGGGCCAGAATACGGAAGCTTTCTTT.

This chain joins TRBV11-1 and TRBJ2-1, with 13 bases aligning to TRBD2. The germline V gene has CDR1 SGHAT and CDR2 FQDESV (reference sequence). Trimming at V came to 5 bases and at J to 0 bases, leaving 13 bases not matched to a gene. This CDR3 has 20 amino acids. As DNA, the CDR3 is TGTGCCAGCAGCCCCCCGGGACTAGCGGGGCACCTGAGCTCCTACAATGAGCAGTTCTTC. Translation: CASSPPGLAGHLSSYNEQFF.

This clonotype has more than one count but fewer than ten. This chain connects TRBV7-6 to TRBJ2-2, with 9 bases fitting TRBD1. Germline lookup yields CDR1 SGHVS and CDR2 FNYEAQ. J gave up 4 bases and V 2 bases, and 8 bases lay outside the gene matches. The CDR3 is 17 amino acids. This CDR3 reads CASSLRAGTGSTGELFF. The CDR3 DNA is TGTGCCAGCAGCTTACGGGCCGGGACAGGGTCCACCGGGGAGCTGTTTTTT.

This clonotype has only a few counts. The gene calls are TRBV6-1 and TRBJ2-3, with TRBD2 matching over 11 bases. The CDR3 loop spans 16 amino acids. The germline V gene encodes CDR1 MNHNS and CDR2 SASEGT. V dropped 4 bases and J dropped 6; count of bases not matched to a gene: 9. In DNA form, the CDR3 reads TGTGCCAGCAGTGGCTTTAGCGGGGGGGCATCCGATACGCAGTATTTT. The encoded protein is CASSGFSGGASDTQYF.

This clonotype was seen a few times. The J gene is TRBJ1-5, the V gene TRBV7-2, with D unresolved. Germline values: CDR1 SGHTA, CDR2 FQGNSA. The CDR3 loop spans 14 amino acids. V was cut by 3 bases and J by 4 bases, with 10 bases left in between. CDR3: CASSLGFENQPQHF. In DNA, the CDR3 is TGTGCCAGCAGCTTGGGATTCGAGAATCAGCCCCAGCATTTT.

This clonotype was seen a few times. This CDR3 is CASSLGLPGTGELFF. CDR3 in DNA: TGTGCCAGCAGCTTAGGTTTACCGGGCACCGGGGAGCTGTTTTTT. This sequence joins TRBV7-6 and TRBJ2-2; no clear D. Between the trimmed V and J ends, which lost 1 base and 4 bases, there was a span of 10 bases. Germline values: CDR1 SGHVS, CDR2 FNYEAQ. This CDR3 comprises 15 residues.

This clonotype was counted a few times. The chain employs TRBV25-1 and TRBJ2-3, with 9 bases fitting TRBD2. CDR1 MGHDK and CDR2 SYGVNS come from the germline V gene. With V trimmed by 1 base and J by 2 bases, 16 bases remained unmatched. The CDR3 runs 20 residues. CDR3 amino acids: CASSEFGLAGPSGDTDTQYF. The CDR3 DNA reads TGTGCCAGCAGTGAATTTGGGCTAGCGGGACCCTCCGGGGACACAGATACGCAGTATTTT. The full variable domain, with the rest looked up from reference TRBV25-1 and TRBJ2-3, is EADIYQTPRYLVIGTGKKITLECSQTMGHDKMYWYQQDPGMELHLIHYSYGVNSTEKGDLSSESTVSRIRTEHFPLTLESARPSHTSQYLCASSEFGLAGPSGDTDTQYFGPGTRLTVL.

This clonotype was found a few times. CDR3 sequence reads: CASSPFRDKSYYGYTF. The CDR3 DNA is TGTGCCAGCAGCCCCTTCCGGGACAAATCTTACTATGGCTACACCTTC. The chain recombines TRBV12-3 or TRBV12-4 with TRBJ1-2, with D possibly TRBD1 on 6 matching bases. Deletions cut 6 bases from V and 3 bases from J, with 20 bases between. This CDR3 is 16 amino acids long.

This rearrangement joins TRBV5-5 to TRBJ2-2; D is perhaps TRBD1 (6 bases). Germline values: CDR1 SGHKS, CDR2 YYEKEE (reference sequence). The CDR3 contains 16 residues. Deletions cut 2 bases from V and 4 bases from J, with 15 bases between. CDR3: CASSFPGAFSTGELFF. The CDR3 nucleotides read TGTGCCAGCAGCTTTCCAGGGGCTTTCTCCACCGGGGAGCTGTTTTTT.

This clonotype occurred a few times. This CDR3 is CASSPSSGTGNEQYF. Here the CDR3 DNA reads TGTGCCAGCAGTCCCTCCAGTGGGACAGGGAACGAGCAGTACTTC. The chain is built from TRBV9 and TRBJ2-7; 9 bases fit TRBD1. From germline, CDR1 is SGDLS and CDR2 YYNGEE. CDR3 length: 15 residues. After removal of 5 bases from V and 5 bases from J, the junction contained 11 bases not matched to a gene. Full variable domain (remainder filled in from reference TRBV9 and TRBJ2-7): DSGVTQTPKHLITATGQRVTLRCSPRSGDLSVYWYQQSLDQGLQFLIQYYNGEERAKGNILERFSAQQFPDLHSELNLSSLELGDSALYFCASSPSSGTGNEQYFGPGTRLTVT.

This clonotype was counted between two and nine times. The V gene is TRBV12-3 or TRBV12-4, the J gene TRBJ1-1; no firm D call. Trimming removed 6 bases from V and 6 bases from J, with 14 bases in between. The CDR3 contains 13 residues. The CDR3 DNA is TGTGCCAGCAGCTCCGCAGAGGAGGCTGAAGCTTTCTTT. This codes for CASSSAEEAEAFF.